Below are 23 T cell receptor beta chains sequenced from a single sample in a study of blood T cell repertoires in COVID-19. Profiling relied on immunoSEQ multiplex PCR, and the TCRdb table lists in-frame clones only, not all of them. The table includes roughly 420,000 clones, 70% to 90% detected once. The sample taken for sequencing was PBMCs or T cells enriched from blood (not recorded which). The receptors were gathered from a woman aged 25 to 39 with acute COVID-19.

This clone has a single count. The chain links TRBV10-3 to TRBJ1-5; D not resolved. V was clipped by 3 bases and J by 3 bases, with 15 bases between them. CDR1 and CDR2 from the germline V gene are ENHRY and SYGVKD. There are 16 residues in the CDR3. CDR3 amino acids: CAISERNQVVNQPQHF. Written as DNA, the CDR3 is TGTGCCATCAGTGAAAGGAACCAGGTAGTCAATCAGCCCCAGCATTTT.

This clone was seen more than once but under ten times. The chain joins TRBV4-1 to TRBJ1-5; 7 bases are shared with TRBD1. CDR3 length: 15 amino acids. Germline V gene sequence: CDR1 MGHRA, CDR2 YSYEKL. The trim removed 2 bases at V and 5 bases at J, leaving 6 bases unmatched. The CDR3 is CASSQYQQGDQPQHF. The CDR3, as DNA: TGCGCCAGCAGCCAATATCAGCAGGGGGATCAGCCCCAGCATTTT.

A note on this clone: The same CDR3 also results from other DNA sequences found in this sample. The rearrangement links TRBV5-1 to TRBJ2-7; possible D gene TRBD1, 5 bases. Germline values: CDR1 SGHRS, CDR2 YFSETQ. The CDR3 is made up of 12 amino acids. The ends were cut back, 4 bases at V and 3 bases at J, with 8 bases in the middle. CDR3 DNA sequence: TGCGCCAGCAGCCCTGACAGCTACGAGCAGTACTTC. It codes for CASSPDSYEQYF.

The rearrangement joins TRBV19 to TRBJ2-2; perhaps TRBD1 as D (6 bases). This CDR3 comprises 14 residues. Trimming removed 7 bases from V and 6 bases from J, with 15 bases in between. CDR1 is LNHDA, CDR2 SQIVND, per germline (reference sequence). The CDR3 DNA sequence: TGTGCCAGTAAGATACAGGGTATCCCCGGGGAGCTGTTTTTT. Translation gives CASKIQGIPGELFF.

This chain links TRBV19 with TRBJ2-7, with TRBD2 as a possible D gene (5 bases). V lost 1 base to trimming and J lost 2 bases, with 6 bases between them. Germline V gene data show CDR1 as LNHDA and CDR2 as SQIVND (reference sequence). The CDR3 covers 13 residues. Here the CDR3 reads CASSIGGAYEQYF. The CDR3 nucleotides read TGTGCCAGTAGTATAGGGGGAGCCTACGAGCAGTACTTC.

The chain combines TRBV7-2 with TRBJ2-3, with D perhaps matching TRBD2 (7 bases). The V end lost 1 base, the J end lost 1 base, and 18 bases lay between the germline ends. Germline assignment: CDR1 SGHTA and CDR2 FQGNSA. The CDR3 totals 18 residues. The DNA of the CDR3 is TGTGCCAGCAGCTTAGACTATAGGGCGGGGGCACGCACAGATACGCAGTATTTT. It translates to CASSLDYRAGARTDTQYF.

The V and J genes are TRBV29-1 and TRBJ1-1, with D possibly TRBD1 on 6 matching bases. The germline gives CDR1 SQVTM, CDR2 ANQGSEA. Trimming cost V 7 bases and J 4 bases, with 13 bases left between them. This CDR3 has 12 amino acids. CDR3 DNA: TGCAGCGGAAGGACAGTAGTCACTGAAGCTTTCTTT. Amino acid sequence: CSGRTVVTEAFF.

The CDR3 DNA reads TGTGCCAGCAGCTTAGGAGCGGGGGCCTACAATGAGCAGTTCTTC. This codes for CASSLGAGAYNEQFF. This chain joins TRBV7-3 and TRBJ2-1; 8 bases line up with TRBD2. Trimming removed 2 bases from V and 2 bases from J; junction bases left unmatched: 2. Looked up from germline, CDR1 is SGHTA and CDR2 is FQGTGA. The CDR3 contains 15 residues.

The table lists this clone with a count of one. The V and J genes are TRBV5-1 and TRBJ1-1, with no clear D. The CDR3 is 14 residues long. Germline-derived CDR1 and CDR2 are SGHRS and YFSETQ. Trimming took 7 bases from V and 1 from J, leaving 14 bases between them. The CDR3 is CASGTRTANTEAFF. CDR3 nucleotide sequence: TGCGCCAGCGGTACTAGGACGGCGAACACTGAAGCTTTCTTT.

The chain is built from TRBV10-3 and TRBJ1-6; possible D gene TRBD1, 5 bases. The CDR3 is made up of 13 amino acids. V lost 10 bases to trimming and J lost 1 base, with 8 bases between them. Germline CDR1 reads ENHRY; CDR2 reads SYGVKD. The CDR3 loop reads CATRQSYNSPLHF. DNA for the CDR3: TGTGCCACCAGACAGTCCTATAATTCACCCCTCCACTTT.

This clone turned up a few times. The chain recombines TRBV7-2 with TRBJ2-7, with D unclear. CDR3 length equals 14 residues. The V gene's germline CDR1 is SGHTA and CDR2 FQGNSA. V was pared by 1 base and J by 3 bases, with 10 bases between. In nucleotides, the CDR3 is TGTGCCAGCAGCTTAGATAGCCAGAACTACGAGCAGTACTTC. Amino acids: CASSLDSQNYEQYF.

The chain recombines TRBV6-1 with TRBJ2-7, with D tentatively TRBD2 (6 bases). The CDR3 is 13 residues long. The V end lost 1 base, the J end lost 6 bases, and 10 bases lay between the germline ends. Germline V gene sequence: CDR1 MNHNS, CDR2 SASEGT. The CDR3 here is CASSEVSGVEQYF. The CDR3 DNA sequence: TGTGCCAGCAGTGAAGTCTCGGGGGTCGAGCAGTACTTC.

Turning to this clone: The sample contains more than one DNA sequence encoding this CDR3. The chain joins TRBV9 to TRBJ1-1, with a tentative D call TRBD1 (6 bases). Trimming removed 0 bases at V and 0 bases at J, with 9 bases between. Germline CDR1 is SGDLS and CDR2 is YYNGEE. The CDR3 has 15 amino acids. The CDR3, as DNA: TGTGCCAGCAGCGTAGGACAGGTTATGAACACTGAAGCTTTCTTT. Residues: CASSVGQVMNTEAFF. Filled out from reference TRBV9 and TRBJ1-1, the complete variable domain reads DSGVTQTPKHLITATGQRVTLRCSPRSGDLSVYWYQQSLDQGLQFLIQYYNGEERAKGNILERFSAQQFPDLHSELNLSSLELGDSALYFCASSVGQVMNTEAFFGQGTRLTVV.

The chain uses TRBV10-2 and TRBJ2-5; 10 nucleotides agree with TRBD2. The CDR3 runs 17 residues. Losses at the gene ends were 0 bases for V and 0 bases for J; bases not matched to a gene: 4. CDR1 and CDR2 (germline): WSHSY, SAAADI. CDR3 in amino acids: CASSESGSGGHQETQYF. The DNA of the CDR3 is TGCGCCAGCAGTGAGTCAGGTAGCGGGGGGCACCAAGAGACCCAGTACTTC.

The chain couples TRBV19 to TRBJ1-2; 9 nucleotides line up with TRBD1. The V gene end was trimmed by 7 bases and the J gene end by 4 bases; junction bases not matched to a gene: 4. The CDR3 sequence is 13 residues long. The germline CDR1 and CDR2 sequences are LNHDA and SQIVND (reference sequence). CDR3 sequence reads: CASTSDRGYGYTF. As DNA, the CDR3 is TGTGCCAGTACCTCGGACAGGGGCTATGGCTACACCTTC.

Written as DNA, the CDR3 is TGTGCCAGTAGTATAGGGCAGGTACTGGCCGGGGAGCTGTTTTTT. It specifies CASSIGQVLAGELFF. The V gene is TRBV19, the J gene TRBJ2-2; D gene uncertain. CDR1 is LNHDA, CDR2 SQIVND, per germline (reference sequence). The CDR3 length is 15 residues. Deletions cut 1 base from V and 6 bases from J, with 12 bases between.

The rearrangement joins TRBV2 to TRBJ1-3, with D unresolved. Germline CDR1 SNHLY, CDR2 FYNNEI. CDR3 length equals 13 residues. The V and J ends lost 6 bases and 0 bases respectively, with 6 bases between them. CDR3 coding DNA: TGTGCCAGCAGCGCCTACTCTGGAAACACCATATATTTT. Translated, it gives CASSAYSGNTIYF.

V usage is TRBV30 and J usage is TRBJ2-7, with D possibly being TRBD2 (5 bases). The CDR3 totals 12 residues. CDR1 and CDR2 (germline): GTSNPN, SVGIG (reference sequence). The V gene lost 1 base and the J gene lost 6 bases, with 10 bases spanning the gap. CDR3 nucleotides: TGTGCCTGGAGTGCGGGTCTAGCCGAGCAGTACTTC. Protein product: CAWSAGLAEQYF. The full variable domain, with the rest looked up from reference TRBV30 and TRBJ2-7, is SQTIHQWPATLVQPVGSPLSLECTVEGTSNPNLYWYRQAAGRGLQLLFYSVGIGQISSEVPQNLSASRPQDRQFILSSKKLLLSDSGFYLCAWSAGLAEQYFGPGTRLTVT.

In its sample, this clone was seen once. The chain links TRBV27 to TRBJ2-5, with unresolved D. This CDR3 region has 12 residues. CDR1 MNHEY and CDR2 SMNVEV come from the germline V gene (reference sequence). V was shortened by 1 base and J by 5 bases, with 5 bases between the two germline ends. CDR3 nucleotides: TGTGCCAGCAGTTTATTGGGCGAGACCCAGTACTTC. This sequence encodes CASSLLGETQYF.

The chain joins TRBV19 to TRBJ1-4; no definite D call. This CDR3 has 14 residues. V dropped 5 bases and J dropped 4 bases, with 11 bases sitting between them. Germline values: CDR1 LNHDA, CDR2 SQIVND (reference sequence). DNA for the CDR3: TGTGCCAGTAGTGATGACACCTTTAATGAAAAACTGTTTTTT. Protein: CASSDDTFNEKLFF.

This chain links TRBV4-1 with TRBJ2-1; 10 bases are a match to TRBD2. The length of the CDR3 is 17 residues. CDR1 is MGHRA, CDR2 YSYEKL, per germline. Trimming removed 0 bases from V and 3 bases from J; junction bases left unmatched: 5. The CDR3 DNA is TGCGCCAGCAGCCAAGATTGGGGGACTAGCGACTACAATGAGCAGTTCTTC. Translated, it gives CASSQDWGTSDYNEQFF.

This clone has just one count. As DNA, the CDR3 is TGCGCCAGCAGCTTTGTATCCGGACAGCGAAATGAAAAACTGTTTTTT. Its protein is CASSFVSGQRNEKLFF. This chain links TRBV5-1 with TRBJ1-4, with TRBD1 as a possible D gene (6 bases). The CDR3 spans 16 residues. V was trimmed by 2 bases and J by 5 bases, leaving 16 bases between them. Germline CDR1 and CDR2: SGHRS and YFSETQ.

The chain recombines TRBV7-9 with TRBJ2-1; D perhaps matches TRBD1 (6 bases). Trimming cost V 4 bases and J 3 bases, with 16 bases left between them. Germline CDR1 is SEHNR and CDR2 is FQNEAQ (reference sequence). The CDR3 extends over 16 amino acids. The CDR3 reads CASSSSGAVRYNEQFF. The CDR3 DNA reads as TGTGCCAGCAGCTCCTCAGGGGCCGTCCGCTACAATGAGCAGTTCTTC.